A selection of T cell receptor beta chains follows, all from one sample in a study of blood T cell repertoires in COVID-19. Some clones are missing from TCRdb's copy, which holds only in-frame ones; the method was immunoSEQ multiplex PCR. The repertoire holds about 80,000 clones, with approximately 88% as singletons. Material: peripheral blood. The receptors were sampled from a woman older than 75 with acute or convalescent COVID-19. The CDR3 runs from the conserved cysteine through the conserved F or W. A D gene is named only where the DNA matches it firmly. The size of a clone is reported for some rows only, either as once, few or many, or as a class for expanded clones.

cdr3_nt: TGCAGCGCTGGTGGAGGGGGCAGCACCGGGGAGCTGTTTTTT
cdr3_aa: CSAGGGGSTGELFF
clone_size: -
d_call: -
j_call: TRBJ2-2
v_call: TRBV29-1

cdr3_nt: TGCAGCGTTTTTCCCTTCGGGACACCGAACACTGAAGCTTTCTTT
cdr3_aa: CSVFPFGTPNTEAFF
clone_size: -
d_call: -
j_call: TRBJ1-1
v_call: TRBV29-1

cdr3_nt: TGTGCCAGCAGCTCGCAGGGTAGGGGCACTGAAGCTTTCTTT
cdr3_aa: CASSSQGRGTEAFF
clone_size: -
d_call: -
j_call: TRBJ1-1
v_call: TRBV7-3

cdr3_nt: TGTGCCAGCAGCTTAGGCCCGGCGGGTGAGGCAGATACGCAGTATTTT
cdr3_aa: CASSLGPAGEADTQYF
clone_size: -
d_call: -
j_call: TRBJ2-3
v_call: TRBV7-9

cdr3_nt: TGCGCCAGCAAAGGGACTAGCGGGTTGATAAATGAGCAGTTCTTC
cdr3_aa: CASKGTSGLINEQFF
clone_size: -
d_call: TRBD2
j_call: TRBJ2-1
v_call: TRBV5-1

cdr3_nt: TGTGCCAGCAGTTACCCTTTGGCAGGGGTACAAGAGACCCAGTACTTC
cdr3_aa: CASSYPLAGVQETQYF
clone_size: -
d_call: -
j_call: TRBJ2-5
v_call: TRBV6-2/TRBV6-3

cdr3_nt: TGCGCCAGCACCCTAGTCGGGGGGGCGAACAACTATGGCTACACCTTC
cdr3_aa: CASTLVGGANNYGYTF
clone_size: once
d_call: -
j_call: TRBJ1-2
v_call: TRBV5-1

cdr3_nt: TGCGCCAGCGTATCAACACAGGGGATGAACACTGAAGCTTTCTTT
cdr3_aa: CASVSTQGMNTEAFF
clone_size: -
d_call: TRBD1
j_call: TRBJ1-1
v_call: TRBV5-1

cdr3_nt: TGTGCCAGCGTCCTCGCCCAGGGAGGCACCGGGGAGCTGTTTTTT
cdr3_aa: CASVLAQGGTGELFF
clone_size: -
d_call: -
j_call: TRBJ2-2
v_call: TRBV2

cdr3_nt: TGTGCCAGCAGCGCACAGGGGAGTGGGCCCCAGCATTTT
cdr3_aa: CASSAQGSGPQHF
clone_size: once
d_call: TRBD1
j_call: TRBJ1-5
v_call: TRBV9

cdr3_nt: TGTGCCAGCAGCCGCGGACAAGGGGAGACCCAGTACTTC
cdr3_aa: CASSRGQGETQYF
clone_size: -
d_call: -
j_call: TRBJ2-5
v_call: TRBV7-6

cdr3_nt: TGTGCCACCAGCAGTAGTTATCAGCCCCAGCATTTT
cdr3_aa: CATSSSYQPQHF
clone_size: once
d_call: -
j_call: TRBJ1-5
v_call: TRBV15

cdr3_nt: TGTGCCTGGAGTGTAGGCGGGAGCGGTGGAGGAATGACAGATACGCAGTATTTT
cdr3_aa: CAWSVGGSGGGMTDTQYF
clone_size: -
d_call: TRBD2
j_call: TRBJ2-3
v_call: TRBV30

cdr3_nt: TGTGCCAGCAGTTTGTATAGCGGGGGCAGGTTTAGCACAGATACGCAGTATTTT
cdr3_aa: CASSLYSGGRFSTDTQYF
clone_size: -
d_call: TRBD2
j_call: TRBJ2-3
v_call: TRBV27

cdr3_nt: TGTGCCAGCAGCTTAACGGGACAGGGTTTGGAGGGCTACACCTTC
cdr3_aa: CASSLTGQGLEGYTF
clone_size: -
d_call: TRBD1
j_call: TRBJ1-2
v_call: TRBV11-2

cdr3_nt: TGTGCCTGGAGCCCCCTCCCTAGACAGGGGGCGAGGGGCTACACCTTC
cdr3_aa: CAWSPLPRQGARGYTF
clone_size: -
d_call: TRBD1
j_call: TRBJ1-2
v_call: TRBV30

cdr3_nt: TGTGCCAGCAGCTTAGGGACAGGGGGGAGAGGAAACATTCAGTACTTC
cdr3_aa: CASSLGTGGRGNIQYF
clone_size: -
d_call: TRBD1
j_call: TRBJ2-4
v_call: TRBV7-6

cdr3_nt: TGCGCCAGCAGTCTCGTAGGGGGCGCGGTACTGGTCGCGGATACGCAGTATTTT
cdr3_aa: CASSLVGGAVLVADTQYF
clone_size: -
d_call: TRBD1
j_call: TRBJ2-3
v_call: TRBV5-1

cdr3_nt: TGTGCCAGCTCACGACTTACAGGGGGCTCCTACGAGCAGTACTTC
cdr3_aa: CASSRLTGGSYEQYF
clone_size: -
d_call: TRBD1
j_call: TRBJ2-7
v_call: TRBV18

cdr3_nt: TGCGCCAGCAGGCAGGGCGACCTCTACGAGCAGTACTTC
cdr3_aa: CASRQGDLYEQYF
clone_size: -
d_call: -
j_call: TRBJ2-7
v_call: TRBV5-1

cdr3_nt: TGTGCCAGTGGGGGGGTTTCATACAATGAGCAGTTCTTC
cdr3_aa: CASGGVSYNEQFF
clone_size: few
d_call: TRBD2
j_call: TRBJ2-1
v_call: TRBV19

cdr3_nt: TGTGCCAGCCGTCGAATCGGGGACTATGAGGGCTACACCTTC
cdr3_aa: CASRRIGDYEGYTF
clone_size: -
d_call: -
j_call: TRBJ1-2
v_call: TRBV6-5

cdr3_nt: TGTGCCATCCCCTCCGGGACTAGCGGGGTCTTAAGCACAGATACGCAGTATTTT
cdr3_aa: CAIPSGTSGVLSTDTQYF
clone_size: -
d_call: TRBD2
j_call: TRBJ2-3
v_call: TRBV2

cdr3_nt: TGTGCCAGCAGAAAAGATAGCGGGATAAGGACCGGGGAGCTGTTTTTT
cdr3_aa: CASRKDSGIRTGELFF
clone_size: -
d_call: TRBD2
j_call: TRBJ2-2
v_call: TRBV27

cdr3_nt: TGTGCCAGCAGCCCGTTGAGGGACAGGAACAATGAGCAGTTCTTC
cdr3_aa: CASSPLRDRNNEQFF
clone_size: -
d_call: TRBD1
j_call: TRBJ2-1
v_call: TRBV11-2

cdr3_nt: TGTGCCAGCAGTGAAGCGACAGGTGGCTACACCTTC
cdr3_aa: CASSEATGGYTF
clone_size: -
d_call: -
j_call: TRBJ1-2
v_call: TRBV6-1

cdr3_nt: TGTGCCAGCAGGGACTCAGGGGTCAACACTGAAGCTTTCTTT
cdr3_aa: CASRDSGVNTEAFF
clone_size: -
d_call: -
j_call: TRBJ1-1
v_call: TRBV21-1

cdr3_nt: TGTGCCAGCAGCCAAGTGGCAGGGGGCTCCTACAATGAGCAGTTCTTC
cdr3_aa: CASSQVAGGSYNEQFF
clone_size: -
d_call: TRBD1
j_call: TRBJ2-1
v_call: TRBV14

cdr3_nt: TGTGCCAGCAGTGAACCCCGTCAAGGAGGCTCTGGAAACACCATATATTTT
cdr3_aa: CASSEPRQGGSGNTIYF
clone_size: -
d_call: -
j_call: TRBJ1-3
v_call: TRBV6-1

cdr3_nt: TGTGCCAGCAGCCAAAGAGGTTACAATGAGCAGTTCTTC
cdr3_aa: CASSQRGYNEQFF
clone_size: few
d_call: -
j_call: TRBJ2-1
v_call: TRBV3-1/TRBV3-2

cdr3_nt: TGTGCCAGCAGCTGGGGGGACAGCGCGGACACCTTC
cdr3_aa: CASSWGDSADTF
clone_size: once
d_call: TRBD1
j_call: TRBJ1-2
v_call: TRBV5-5

cdr3_nt: TGTGCCATCAGTGACTCTGACAGGGGGCCTATCGGCTACACCTTC
cdr3_aa: CAISDSDRGPIGYTF
clone_size: -
d_call: TRBD1
j_call: TRBJ1-2
v_call: TRBV10-3

cdr3_nt: TGTGCCAGCAGCGCGACAGGGAGGACTGAAGCTTTCTTT
cdr3_aa: CASSATGRTEAFF
clone_size: -
d_call: TRBD1
j_call: TRBJ1-1
v_call: TRBV7-2

cdr3_nt: TGTGCCAGCAGTGACCTTCGTGGCTACACCTTC
cdr3_aa: CASSDLRGYTF
clone_size: -
d_call: -
j_call: TRBJ1-2
v_call: TRBV6-1

cdr3_nt: TGTGCCAGCTCACATACTAGCGGGGGGAACCAAGAGACCCAGTACTTC
cdr3_aa: CASSHTSGGNQETQYF
clone_size: -
d_call: TRBD2
j_call: TRBJ2-5
v_call: TRBV18

cdr3_nt: TGTGCCAGTAGTACCCCAGCCGGACAGAGGAATGGCTACACCTTC
cdr3_aa: CASSTPAGQRNGYTF
clone_size: -
d_call: -
j_call: TRBJ1-2
v_call: TRBV19

cdr3_nt: TGTGCCAGTAGTATAGGGCCAGGGGCCACCGGGGAGCTGTTTTTT
cdr3_aa: CASSIGPGATGELFF
clone_size: -
d_call: -
j_call: TRBJ2-2
v_call: TRBV19

cdr3_nt: TGCGCCAGCAGCCTGACAGGGCATCAGCCCCAGCATTTT
cdr3_aa: CASSLTGHQPQHF
clone_size: -
d_call: TRBD1
j_call: TRBJ1-5
v_call: TRBV5-1

cdr3_nt: TGCGCCAGCAGCTCGGCACAGGGATCCGGGGAGCTGTTTTTT
cdr3_aa: CASSSAQGSGELFF
clone_size: -
d_call: -
j_call: TRBJ2-2
v_call: TRBV5-1

cdr3_nt: TGTGCCAGCAGCTTGGGGCGGGTTAAGAATAATGAGCAGTTCTTC
cdr3_aa: CASSLGRVKNNEQFF
clone_size: -
d_call: -
j_call: TRBJ2-1
v_call: TRBV5-6

cdr3_nt: TGCGCCAGCAGCCCCCAAATGAACACCGGGGAGCTGTTTTTT
cdr3_aa: CASSPQMNTGELFF
clone_size: -
d_call: -
j_call: TRBJ2-2
v_call: TRBV5-1

cdr3_nt: TGCAGCTTCGCAGGGTCCCCCTCCTACGAGCAGTACTTC
cdr3_aa: CSFAGSPSYEQYF
clone_size: once
d_call: -
j_call: TRBJ2-7
v_call: TRBV29-1

cdr3_nt: TGTGCCAGCAGTATCCGCGGGACTGAAGCTTTCTTT
cdr3_aa: CASSIRGTEAFF
clone_size: -
d_call: -
j_call: TRBJ1-1
v_call: TRBV2

cdr3_nt: TGTGCCATCAACGACAGGGGAGCTCCTAACTATGGCTACACCTTC
cdr3_aa: CAINDRGAPNYGYTF
clone_size: -
d_call: TRBD1
j_call: TRBJ1-2
v_call: TRBV10-3

cdr3_nt: TGCGCCAGCAGCAAAGGGACTAGCGGGAAGGATGAGCAGTTCTTC
cdr3_aa: CASSKGTSGKDEQFF
clone_size: -
d_call: TRBD2
j_call: TRBJ2-1
v_call: TRBV5-1

cdr3_nt: TGTGCCAGCAGTTTAAGCTACACAGATACGCAGTATTTT
cdr3_aa: CASSLSYTDTQYF
clone_size: -
d_call: -
j_call: TRBJ2-3
v_call: TRBV28

cdr3_nt: TGTGCCACCAGCAGAGTGGCTCCTCGCACAGATACGCAGTATTTT
cdr3_aa: CATSRVAPRTDTQYF
clone_size: -
d_call: -
j_call: TRBJ2-3
v_call: TRBV15

cdr3_nt: TGCGCCAGCGAAGCAGCTAGCGGGGGATACACAGATACGCAGTATTTT
cdr3_aa: CASEAASGGYTDTQYF
clone_size: -
d_call: TRBD2
j_call: TRBJ2-3
v_call: TRBV5-1

cdr3_nt: TGCAGCGTTGAAGGCGGGCGCACCGGGGAGCTGTTTTTT
cdr3_aa: CSVEGGRTGELFF
clone_size: -
d_call: -
j_call: TRBJ2-2
v_call: TRBV29-1

cdr3_nt: TGCGCCAGCAGCTCGTGGACAGGGGGCCCAAACACTGAAGCTTTCTTT
cdr3_aa: CASSSWTGGPNTEAFF
clone_size: -
d_call: TRBD1
j_call: TRBJ1-1
v_call: TRBV5-1

cdr3_nt: TGTGCCAGCAGCCCCGGGACTAGCGGGAGAGATACGCAGTATTTT
cdr3_aa: CASSPGTSGRDTQYF
clone_size: -
d_call: TRBD2
j_call: TRBJ2-3
v_call: TRBV9

cdr3_nt: TGTGCCACCAGCAGAGGTCGGACAGGGGGCACAGATACGCAGTATTTT
cdr3_aa: CATSRGRTGGTDTQYF
clone_size: -
d_call: TRBD1
j_call: TRBJ2-3
v_call: TRBV15

cdr3_nt: TGTGCCAGCAGTTTTAACTCTGGGGGGGGCCAGGAGCTCGGAAACACCATATATTTT
cdr3_aa: CASSFNSGGGQELGNTIYF
clone_size: -
d_call: -
j_call: TRBJ1-3
v_call: TRBV2

cdr3_nt: TGTGCCACCAACGACTGGGGGGATAGCAATCAGCCCCAGCATTTT
cdr3_aa: CATNDWGDSNQPQHF
clone_size: -
d_call: -
j_call: TRBJ1-5
v_call: TRBV15

cdr3_nt: TGTGCCAGCAGTGCCAGGACTAGCGGGGTGCACGGTACGCAGTATTTT
cdr3_aa: CASSARTSGVHGTQYF
clone_size: -
d_call: TRBD2
j_call: TRBJ2-3
v_call: TRBV2

cdr3_nt: TGTGCCAGCAGCCGCGGGACGGATAGCTCTGGAAACACCATATATTTT
cdr3_aa: CASSRGTDSSGNTIYF
clone_size: -
d_call: -
j_call: TRBJ1-3
v_call: TRBV6-6

cdr3_nt: TGTGCCAGCAGTGAACTTCTACTAGGATTCTATGGCTACACCTTC
cdr3_aa: CASSELLLGFYGYTF
clone_size: -
d_call: -
j_call: TRBJ1-2
v_call: TRBV6-1

cdr3_nt: TGTGCCAGTGAGGCAGGGGCTGCTGGAAACACCATATATTTT
cdr3_aa: CASEAGAAGNTIYF
clone_size: -
d_call: -
j_call: TRBJ1-3
v_call: TRBV6-4